This T cell receptor beta chain was captured in a study of identical twins. General study points: Out-of-frame alpha sequences that twins shared showed excess low generation probability. Less excess twin sharing appeared in beta out-of-frame sequences.

All donors comprised healthy Caucasians. Germline loops: CDR1 DFQATT, CDR2 SNEGSKA (reference sequence). This CDR3 region has 17 residues. V trimming: 1 base; J trimming: 4 bases; junction bases outside the gene matches: 12. A single record per CDR3 protein comes from TCRdb applying MiXCR to the 5' RACE reads. The sample holds hundreds of thousands of distinct CDR3 sequences, 10% to 15% seen once. This clonotype was picked up many times. No antigen is known for it. This sample also appeared in a second study, on yellow fever vaccine responses in identical twins. Per that paper: Twins reportedly showed a vaccine T cell response that seemed partly convergent and partly personalized.

The V gene is TRBV20-1, the J gene TRBJ2-3; 9 bases are shared with TRBD2. This TCR was recovered from a woman younger than 30 in good health. Specimen: CD8+ T cells sorted from blood. The CDR3 DNA follows: TGCAGTGCTAGAGGCCCAATAGCGGGAGATCGCGCAGATACGCAGTATTTT. It codes for CSARGPIAGDRADTQYF.